These T cell receptor beta chains were read from a single sample in a study of OX40 agonist ivuxolimab in advanced cancers. The table came from immunoSEQ multiplex PCR; TCRdb's copy has only in-frame clones and leaves some out. The table records about 80,000 clones, about nine tenths of them present only once. Material: CD4+ or CD8+ T cells sorted from blood, obtained in a trial of the OX40 agonist ivuxolimab. These receptors were taken from an adult with an advanced solid tumor such as melanoma, head and neck, liver or kidney cancer. Each CDR3 is given with its conserved first and last residue. Fields, in order: CDR3 length, D gene, clone size, J gene, V gene, CDR3 DNA, CDR3 protein. A D gene is named only where the DNA matches it firmly. Clone size appears in some rows only: once, few, many, or a class for an expanded clone.

>16|TRBD1|.|TRBJ2-7|TRBV5-1
TGCGCCAGCAGCTTGAGCCGGACAGGGGGCGCCTGGGAGCAGTACTTC
CASSLSRTGGAWEQYF
>12|.|.|TRBJ2-3|TRBV5-1
TGCGCCAGCAGCACCGGCACAGATACGCAGTATTTT
CASSTGTDTQYF
>15|TRBD2|.|TRBJ2-5|TRBV4-2
TGTGCCAGCAGCCAAGGGACTAGCGGGAGAGAGACCCAGTACTTC
CASSQGTSGRETQYF
>16|TRBD1|.|TRBJ1-1|TRBV6-5
TGTGCCAGCAGTTACCCCGACAGGGGGGGGAACACTGAAGCTTTCTTT
CASSYPDRGGNTEAFF
>15|TRBD1|few|TRBJ2-5|TRBV5-1
TGCGCCAGCAGCTTGGAACAGGGGGCTAGAGAGACCCAGTACTTC
CASSLEQGARETQYF
>14|.|.|TRBJ2-2|TRBV5-1
TGCGCCAGCAGGCTCTCGTTCTCCACCGGGGAGCTGTTTTTT
CASRLSFSTGELFF
>16|TRBD2|.|TRBJ2-1|TRBV5-1
TGCGCCAGCAGCTTGGACCCCGGGACTAGCCGCAATGAGCAGTTCTTC
CASSLDPGTSRNEQFF
>15|TRBD2|.|TRBJ2-7|TRBV6-6
TGTGCCAGCAGTTACGTTTCTAGCGGAATATACGAGCAGTACTTC
CASSYVSSGIYEQYF
>15|.|.|TRBJ1-2|TRBV18
TGTGCCAGCTCACCACCGCTCGCTTCCGGGTTTGGCTACACCTTC
CASSPPLASGFGYTF
>13|.|.|TRBJ1-6|TRBV10-2
TGCGCCAGCAGTGAGTCGCAGGGTTCACCCCTCCACTTT
CASSESQGSPLHF
>12|.|.|TRBJ2-1|TRBV7-2
TGTGCCAGCAGCCGACTAGTTTATGAGCAGTTCTTC
CASSRLVYEQFF
>13|.|.|TRBJ2-7|TRBV7-3
TGTGCCAGCAGCTTAGACCAATCCTACGAGCAGTACTTC
CASSLDQSYEQYF
>16|TRBD2|.|TRBJ2-2|TRBV6-5
TGTGCCAGCAGTTACCGAAGACTAGCGGGCACCGGGGAGCTGTTTTTT
CASSYRRLAGTGELFF
>12|.|.|TRBJ1-1|TRBV2
TGTGCCAGCAGTGCTATGGCCACTGAAGCTTTCTTT
CASSAMATEAFF
>14|TRBD2|.|TRBJ2-7|TRBV7-8
TGTGCCAGCAGCCCTAGCGGGAGGCTTTCCGAGCAGTACTTC
CASSPSGRLSEQYF
>14|.|.|TRBJ1-2|TRBV5-1
TGCGCCAGCAGCCCCGGCGAGGGGACCGGAGGCTACACCTTC
CASSPGEGTGGYTF
>14|.|.|TRBJ2-7|TRBV7-2
TGTGCCAGCAGCGAGAGAGGGGCTCCCTACGAGCAGTACTTC
CASSERGAPYEQYF
>12|.|.|TRBJ1-1|TRBV6-1
TGTGCCAGCAGTACCAGGTACAGGGCAGCTTTCTTT
CASSTRYRAAFF
>11|.|few|TRBJ1-4|TRBV2
TGTGCCAGCAGTGTACAAGAAAAACTGTTTTTT
CASSVQEKLFF
>17|.|once|TRBJ1-2|TRBV6-1
TGTGCCAGCAGTGAGTTTGGGGGAATGCGGAGGTCCTATGGCTACACCTTC
CASSEFGGMRRSYGYTF
>15|TRBD1|once|TRBJ2-7|TRBV4-1
TGCGCCAGCAGCCAACCGGGACAGGGGATAGGCGAGCAGTACTTC
CASSQPGQGIGEQYF
>14|.|once|TRBJ2-1|TRBV4-1
TGCGCCAGCACCCTGACTGGGGGCGTAAATGAGCAGTTCTTC
CASTLTGGVNEQFF
>13|.|.|TRBJ2-3|TRBV29-1
TGCAGCGTGGATACCGAAAGCACAGATACGCAGTATTTT
CSVDTESTDTQYF
>14|.|.|TRBJ1-3|TRBV28
TGTGCCAGCGGGGACAACAGGGCTGGAAACACCATATATTTT
CASGDNRAGNTIYF
>17|.|.|TRBJ1-6|TRBV21-1
TGTGCCAGCAGCACCCCTGGGGCGGACAGGGTTAATTCACCCCTCCACTTT
CASSTPGADRVNSPLHF
>15|TRBD2|.|TRBJ2-7|TRBV5-1
TGCGCCAGCAGCCTAGCTGGCGGGAGAGCCTACGAGCAGTACTTC
CASSLAGGRAYEQYF
>14|TRBD1|few|TRBJ2-7|TRBV6-5
TGTGCCAGCAGTCCGCCGGGACAGCGGAGCGAGCAGTACTTC
CASSPPGQRSEQYF
>14|.|.|TRBJ2-7|TRBV5-1
TGCGCCAGCAGCTTGGCTATCCAGTCCTACGAGCAGTACTTC
CASSLAIQSYEQYF
>15|.|.|TRBJ2-7|TRBV4-2
TGTGCCAGCAGCGAGAGGGGGGACTGGACCTACGAGCAGTACTTC
CASSERGDWTYEQYF
>14|.|.|TRBJ1-1|TRBV18
TGTGCCAGCTCACCCCCGGGGCGCAACACTGAAGCTTTCTTT
CASSPPGRNTEAFF
>15|.|.|TRBJ2-3|TRBV10-3
TGTGCCATCAGTGGGGAAAGGTCCGGAACAGATACGCAGTATTTT
CAISGERSGTDTQYF
>15|.|.|TRBJ2-5|TRBV28
TGTGCCAGCAGCTTGGCGGGTTTCGAGGGGGAGACCCAGTACTTC
CASSLAGFEGETQYF
>17|TRBD1|.|TRBJ1-2|TRBV27
TGTGCCAGCAGTCCCCGGCCACCACAGGGGGCTACCTATGGCTACACCTTC
CASSPRPPQGATYGYTF
>16|TRBD2|once|TRBJ2-3|TRBV10-2
TGCGCCAGCACCCCGCATAGCGGGATTTCCCCAGATACGCAGTATTTT
CASTPHSGISPDTQYF